A selection of T cell receptor beta chains follows, all from one sample in a study of spatial heterogeneity in lung cancer. TCRdb itself ran the 5' RACE reads through MiXCR, one entry per CDR3 protein. The sample lists 95,000 to 130,000 distinct CDR3 sequences, more than 10% occurring once. The sample consisted of PBMCs, taken at follow-up. The source of these receptors is a male donor with early-stage non-small cell lung cancer. Both conserved end residues are part of each CDR3. Fields, in order: CDR3 length, clone size, V gene, D gene, J gene, CDR3 protein, CDR3 DNA. A D gene is named only where the DNA matches it firmly. The size field is filled for only some rows; it gives once, few, many or a size class.

>14|few|TRBV10-3|NA|TRBJ2-1
CAISPTQPYNEQFF
TGTGCCATCAGCCCGACTCAGCCCTACAATGAGCAGTTCTTC
>13|many|TRBV3-1|NA|TRBJ2-7
CASSQSTGREQYF
TGTGCCAGCAGCCAATCAACAGGGCGAGAGCAGTACTTC
>15|few|TRBV12-3/TRBV12-4|TRBD1|TRBJ1-2
CASRRRDRGIYGYTF
TGTGCCAGCAGGAGACGGGACAGGGGAATCTATGGCTACACCTTC
>15|NA|TRBV10-2|TRBD1|TRBJ2-2
CASSRWDSNTGELFF
TGCGCCAGCAGCCGATGGGACAGCAACACCGGGGAGCTGTTTTTT
>15|many|TRBV14|NA|TRBJ1-1
CASSQDRAPLGEAFF
TGTGCCAGCAGCCAAGATCGAGCCCCTCTCGGTGAAGCTTTCTTT
>11|NA|TRBV7-2|NA|TRBJ2-5
CASSFVETQYF
TGTGCCAGCAGCTTCGTAGAGACCCAGTACTTC
>13|many|TRBV20-1|NA|TRBJ2-3
CSAVIGEVDTQYF
TGCAGTGCGGTGATAGGAGAGGTGGATACGCAGTATTTT
>13|NA|TRBV9|NA|TRBJ2-5
CASSVGDAETQYF
TGTGCCAGCAGCGTGGGGGATGCAGAGACCCAGTACTTC
>17|NA|TRBV5-6|TRBD2|TRBJ2-5
CASSSDSGGFWRETQYF
TGTGCCAGCAGCTCAGATAGCGGGGGGTTTTGGAGGGAGACCCAGTACTTC
>14|NA|TRBV5-1|NA|TRBJ2-5
CASSKGQGLETQYF
TGCGCCAGCAGCAAAGGACAAGGATTAGAGACCCAGTACTTC
>13|NA|TRBV10-1|NA|TRBJ2-5
CASSVGMRETQYF
TGCGCCAGCAGTGTTGGGATGCGAGAGACCCAGTACTTC
>13|many|TRBV9|NA|TRBJ2-2
CASSVAATGELFF
TGTGCCAGCAGCGTAGCCGCAACCGGGGAGCTGTTTTTT
>14|many|TRBV12-3/TRBV12-4|NA|TRBJ1-2
CASSLGPQDYGYTF
TGTGCCAGCAGCCTGGGACCGCAGGACTATGGCTACACCTTC
>14|NA|TRBV20-1|NA|TRBJ1-1
CSAKRQAEGTEAFF
TGCAGTGCTAAAAGACAGGCGGAGGGGACTGAAGCTTTCTTT
>16|few|TRBV7-2|NA|TRBJ1-3
CASSSQRPSSGNTIYF
TGTGCCAGCAGCTCACAGAGACCCAGCTCTGGAAACACCATATATTTT
>12|NA|TRBV12-3/TRBV12-4|NA|TRBJ1-5
CASSSLDQPQHF
TGTGCCAGCAGTTCCTTGGATCAGCCCCAGCATTTT
>15|many|TRBV12-3/TRBV12-4|TRBD2|TRBJ2-3
CASRKSGGATDTQYF
TGTGCCAGCAGGAAGAGCGGGGGGGCCACAGATACGCAGTATTTT
>14|NA|TRBV5-8|NA|TRBJ2-7
CASSLEGYSYEQYF
TGTGCCAGCAGCTTGGAGGGATACTCCTACGAGCAGTACTTC
>12|many|TRBV29-1|NA|TRBJ1-3
CSVEGAGNTIYF
TGCAGCGTTGAGGGGGCCGGAAACACCATATATTTT
>14|NA|TRBV18|NA|TRBJ1-6
CASSPRPYNSPLHF
TGTGCCAGCTCACCACGGCCCTATAATTCACCCCTCCACTTT
>14|few|TRBV19|NA|TRBJ2-5
CASSSGLYWETQYF
TGTGCCAGTAGTTCAGGACTATACTGGGAGACCCAGTACTTC
>8|NA|TRBV7-2|NA|TRBJ2-1
CASSLEFF
TGTGCCAGCAGCTTAGAGTTCTTC
>15|many|TRBV28|NA|TRBJ2-7
CASSYSGTRDYEQYF
TGTGCCAGCAGCTATTCCGGGACACGAGACTACGAGCAGTACTTC
>14|many|TRBV6-1|NA|TRBJ1-1
CASSEVTGYTEAFF
TGTGCCAGCAGTGAAGTCACGGGCTACACTGAAGCTTTCTTT
>13|many|TRBV3-1|NA|TRBJ1-5
CASSQVSGQPQHF
TGTGCCAGCAGCCAAGTGTCTGGACAGCCCCAGCATTTT
>12|NA|TRBV10-1|NA|TRBJ2-7
CASSDFSYEQYF
TGCGCCAGCAGTGATTTCTCCTACGAGCAGTACTTC
>14|few|TRBV7-8|NA|TRBJ1-6
CASSLSLNNSPLHF
TGTGCCAGCAGCTTAAGCCTGAATAATTCACCCCTCCACTTT
>16|NA|TRBV4-1|TRBD2|TRBJ2-1
CASSQVPGLAFHEQFF
TGCGCCAGCAGCCAGGTCCCGGGACTAGCGTTCCATGAGCAGTTCTTC
>16|many|TRBV5-1|NA|TRBJ2-7
CASSLVVGAGAYEQYF
TGCGCCAGCAGCTTGGTAGTGGGCGCGGGTGCCTACGAGCAGTACTTC
>14|NA|TRBV5-4|NA|TRBJ1-1
CASSLGSMNTEAFF
TGTGCCAGCAGCTTGGGATCAATGAACACTGAAGCTTTCTTT
>11|many|TRBV20-1|NA|TRBJ1-1
CSASRRDEAFF
TGCAGTGCTAGTAGGAGGGATGAAGCTTTCTTT
>14|many|TRBV27|TRBD1|TRBJ1-1
CASSPRTGATEAFF
TGTGCCAGCAGTCCTCGGACAGGGGCCACTGAAGCTTTCTTT
>15|few|TRBV7-2|NA|TRBJ2-2
CASSLVASAPGELFF
TGTGCCAGCAGCTTAGTAGCTAGCGCGCCCGGGGAGCTGTTTTTT
>11|many|TRBV7-9|NA|TRBJ2-7
CASSSASEQYF
TGTGCCAGCAGCTCAGCGAGCGAGCAGTACTTC
>13|NA|TRBV25-1|NA|TRBJ2-7
CASTSDYSYEQYF
TGTGCCAGCACCTCGGACTATTCCTACGAGCAGTACTTC
>12|few|TRBV29-1|NA|TRBJ2-7
CSVESNSYEQYF
TGCAGCGTTGAAAGTAACTCCTACGAGCAGTACTTC
>15|few|TRBV7-3|TRBD1|TRBJ1-6
CASSYDRGHDSPLHF
TGTGCCAGCAGCTATGACAGGGGGCATGATTCACCCCTCCACTTT
>12|few|TRBV15|TRBD1|TRBJ1-1
CATSRDRGQAFF
TGTGCCACCAGCAGGGACAGGGGGCAGGCTTTCTTT
>15|NA|TRBV4-2|NA|TRBJ2-1
CASSQERVRANEQFF
TGTGCCAGCAGCCAAGAGCGGGTTAGGGCCAATGAGCAGTTCTTC
>14|few|TRBV7-9|NA|TRBJ2-3
CASSFRQGTDTQYF
TGTGCCAGCAGCTTCAGACAGGGCACAGATACGCAGTATTTT
>14|few|TRBV4-1|NA|TRBJ2-3
CASSQDGAQNTQYF
TGCGCCAGCAGCCAAGACGGGGCGCAGAATACGCAGTATTTT
>16|once|TRBV27|TRBD1|TRBJ2-1
CASSPPGTAISNEQFF
TGTGCCAGCAGTCCCCCCGGGACAGCTATTTCCAATGAGCAGTTCTTC
>13|NA|TRBV19|TRBD1|TRBJ1-4
CASSEQGDEKLFF
TGTGCCAGTAGTGAACAGGGGGATGAAAAACTGTTTTTT
>15|NA|TRBV29-1|NA|TRBJ1-4
CSVLTPRGRNEKLFF
TGCAGCGTTCTCACCCCCCGGGGGCGAAATGAAAAACTGTTTTTT
>14|NA|TRBV19|TRBD1|TRBJ2-2
CASGTESYTGELFF
TGTGCCAGCGGGACAGAGAGTTACACCGGGGAGCTGTTTTTT
>15|NA|TRBV3-1|NA|TRBJ1-3
CASSQERTVGNTIYF
TGTGCCAGCAGCCAAGAAAGGACAGTTGGAAACACCATATATTTT
>17|few|TRBV27|NA|TRBJ1-2
CASRPFSGQGNVYGYTF
TGTGCCAGCAGGCCCTTCAGTGGGCAGGGCAATGTCTATGGCTACACCTTC
>15|many|TRBV6-2/TRBV6-3|TRBD1|TRBJ1-5
CASSRSRQGNQPQHF
TGTGCCAGCAGCCGATCCCGACAGGGGAATCAGCCCCAGCATTTT
>19|NA|TRBV6-6|NA|TRBJ2-7
CASSYSSGGRQGGSYEQYF
TGTGCCAGCAGTTACTCGTCCGGGGGGAGACAGGGCGGCTCCTACGAGCAGTACTTC
>13|NA|TRBV20-1|NA|TRBJ1-1
CSARGLRGTEAFF
TGCAGTGCTCGAGGCTTAAGGGGGACTGAAGCTTTCTTT
>14|many|TRBV7-2|NA|TRBJ2-5
CASSAGGLMETQYF
TGTGCCAGCAGCGCTGGGGGATTAATGGAGACCCAGTACTTC
>14|few|TRBV6-5|NA|TRBJ1-5
CASSPGTRPQPQHF
TGTGCCAGCAGCCCCGGGACAAGGCCCCAGCCCCAGCATTTT
>15|many|TRBV5-6|NA|TRBJ2-1
CASSLRGGAWNEQFF
TGTGCCAGCAGCTTAAGAGGGGGGGCCTGGAATGAGCAGTTCTTC
>17|few|TRBV15|TRBD2|TRBJ2-5
CATSRDLPGGRQETQYF
TGTGCCACCAGCAGAGATCTACCGGGGGGGCGGCAAGAGACCCAGTACTTC
>14|few|TRBV20-1|TRBD1|TRBJ2-3
CSAEGDRGADTQYF
TGCAGTGCTGAGGGGGACAGGGGTGCAGATACGCAGTATTTT